The clone carrying this T cell receptor beta chain has at least ten counts. Its antigen is unknown. The CDR3 is cut off 3 residues early in the read; its end comes from the germline J gene. Equal genomic DNA amounts from CVID and control samples were sequenced. Only in-frame clones appear in the TCRdb table, and some are missing; sequencing was by immunoSEQ multiplex PCR. The table records some 26,000 clones without singletons, the ten largest covering approximately 3.8%. The sample comes from a study of T cell clonality in common variable immunodeficiency. The study, taken as a whole, reports: Shared TCRbeta clones were fewer between CVID subjects than controls. In common variable immunodeficiency, TCR beta chains reportedly carried fewer deletions and N-nucleotide insertions.

Germline V lookup: CDR1 DFQATT, CDR2 SNEGSKA (reference sequence). This CDR3 has 13 amino acids. V lost 6 bases and J lost 6; bases outside the gene matches: 10. Reduced serum IgG, IgA and/or IgM plus specific antibody deficiency defined CVID. The CVID group had approximately 14 females and 29 males, mean age 40. This sequence was found in a human donor with common variable immunodeficiency. The rearrangement joins TRBV20-1 to TRBJ2-7; 8 bases are a match to TRBD1. The material sequenced was peripheral blood mononuclear cells. Incomplete CDR3 DNA: TGCAGTGCGAGAAGACAGGGGTGGGGCGAG. Amino acids: CSARRQGWGE. The entire CDR3 sequence reads CSARRQGWGEQYF.